These 11 T cell receptor beta chains came from one sample sequenced in a study of T cells in Graves' hyperthyroidism and ophthalmopathy. Researchers amplified the TCR beta CDR3 regions from RNA transcripts. A first-round RT-PCR of the TCR CDR3 used the HTBI primer set. Each CDR3 protein is one row after TCRdb ran MiXCR on the multiplex PCR reads. This repertoire shows some 510,000 distinct CDR3 sequences, around 20% found once; its top ten account for approximately 25%. Sequenced material: blood. The receptors come from a young man with Graves' hyperthyroidism.

In this sample, this clonotype turned up many times. V is TRBV20-1 and J is TRBJ2-7, with D tentatively TRBD1 (7 bases). The CDR3 is 14 amino acids. CDR1 and CDR2 from the germline V gene are DFQATT and SNEGSKA (reference sequence). V lost 6 bases and J 3 bases, leaving 18 bases between the germline ends. The CDR3 loop reads CSAYSSGGIYEQYF. Here the CDR3 DNA reads TGCAGTGCGTATTCGTCAGGGGGGATCTACGAGCAGTACTTC.

At least ten counts were recorded for this clonotype. V and J are TRBV28 and TRBJ2-3, with 7 positions matching TRBD1. The germline CDR1 and CDR2 sequences are MDHEN and SYDVKM. Trimming cost V 4 bases and J 1 base; bases outside gene matches: 8. The CDR3 consists of 16 residues. The CDR3 loop reads CASSYSRGFGTDTQYF. The CDR3 coding sequence is TGTGCCAGCAGTTACTCCAGGGGGTTCGGCACAGATACGCAGTATTTT. Full variable domain (remainder filled in from reference TRBV28 and TRBJ2-3): DVKVTQSSRYLVKRTGEKVFLECVQDMDHENMFWYRQDPGLGLRLIYFSYDVKMKEKGDIPEGYSVSREKKERFSLILESASTNQTSMYLCASSYSRGFGTDTQYFGPGTRLTVL.

J is TRBJ1-2 and V is TRBV5-1; TRBD1 aligns across 11 bases. V was pared by 4 bases and J by 8 bases, with 16 bases of the junction left unmatched. CDR3 length: 17 amino acids. Germline CDR1 SGHRS, CDR2 YFSETQ. The CDR3 DNA reads TGCGCCAGCAGCGGCTGGACAGGGGGCGCGAAGACCGGCGGCTACACCTTC. Amino acids: CASSGWTGGAKTGGYTF.

As concerns this clonotype: A much larger clone differs from this one at a single base, so this may be a read error. The chain has TRBV10-3 and TRBJ1-5, with D hard to call. Trimming shortened V by 3 bases and J by 4 bases, and 4 bases separated the two germline ends. The CDR3 totals 12 residues. From germline, CDR1 is ENHRY and CDR2 SYGVKD. CDR3 nucleotide sequence: TGTGCCATCAGTGATAGGAATCAGCCCCAGCATTTT. Its translation: CAISDRNQPQHF.

This clonotype was recorded a few times. The rearrangement links TRBV10-3 to TRBJ1-2; D unresolved. The CDR3 covers 13 residues. V lost 3 bases and J lost 6, with 11 bases in between. The germline gives CDR1 ENHRY, CDR2 SYGVKD. Written as DNA, the CDR3 is TGTGCCATCAGTGATCCAGTGGGAGATGGCTACACCTTC. Translated, it gives CAISDPVGDGYTF.

The V call is TRBV9, the J call TRBJ2-5; D is perhaps TRBD2 (7 bases). The CDR3 extends over 15 amino acids. CDR1 and CDR2 from the germline V gene are SGDLS and YYNGEE. The ends were cut back, 0 bases at V and 5 bases at J, with 14 bases in the middle. CDR3 in amino acids: CASSVAGGDSETQYF. CDR3 nucleotide sequence: TGTGCCAGCAGCGTAGCGGGGGGCGATAGTGAGACCCAGTACTTC.

The DNA of the CDR3 is TGTGCCAGCAGTTTAGCATCCGCGGGGGTGCAAGAGACCCAGTACTTC. It is translated as CASSLASAGVQETQYF. The chain joins TRBV12-3 or TRBV12-4 to TRBJ2-5; 7 nucleotides agree with TRBD2. The CDR3 spans 16 residues. J lost 2 bases, V lost 0 bases, and 6 bases had no gene match.

This chain uses TRBV6-1 with TRBJ2-2, with no clear D. The CDR3 extends over 14 amino acids. In germline, CDR1 is MNHNS, CDR2 SASEGT. The V gene lost 8 bases and the J gene lost 1 base, with 11 bases spanning the gap. DNA of the CDR3: TGTGCCAGCGAGCAGGTCAGGAACACCGGGGAGCTGTTTTTT. This codes for CASEQVRNTGELFF.

This clonotype was seen repeatedly, ten times or more. The V gene is TRBV11-2, the J gene TRBJ2-7; D call uncertain. V dropped 0 bases and J dropped 4 bases, with 4 bases sitting between them. Per germline, CDR1 SGHAT and CDR2 FQNNGV. The CDR3 totals 12 residues. CDR3 protein: CASSLDEYEQYF. The CDR3 DNA reads as TGTGCCAGCAGCTTAGATGAATACGAGCAGTACTTC.

This sequence joins TRBV28 and TRBJ2-5, with TRBD1 matching 7 bases. The germline gives CDR1 MDHEN, CDR2 SYDVKM. Unmatched junction bases numbered 22, after V lost 6 bases and J lost 6 bases. This CDR3 is built from 18 residues. The CDR3 here is CASSHWGMGDRAPKTQYF. CDR3 DNA sequence: TGTGCCAGCAGCCATTGGGGCATGGGCGACAGGGCCCCTAAGACCCAGTACTTC.

This clonotype was detected many times. The gene calls are TRBV12-3 or TRBV12-4 and TRBJ1-1; possibly TRBD1 for D (5 bases). The CDR3 loop spans 16 amino acids. V was cut by 1 base and J by 8 bases, with 20 bases left in between. DNA of the CDR3: TGTGCCAGCAGTTTAGGTGGGGGTGGAGGCTTAAGGGAAGCTTTCTTT. It is translated as CASSLGGGGGLREAFF.